The next 26 T cell receptor beta chains were all read from a single sample in a study of a mutant IDH1 vaccine in newly diagnosed glioma. The data were produced by immunoSEQ multiplex PCR, yet TCRdb's version contains in-frame clones alone and is incomplete. The sample yields approximately 32,000 clones, roughly 56% seen once. Described time point: week 5, during vaccination. Vaccine doses each comprised 300 ug of mutant IDH1 20-mer peptide, with topical imiquimod. For these receptors, no antigen is known. The sample in question was PBMCs, obtained from a glioma patient whose treatment included an IDH1 peptide vaccine. The receptors here all came from a woman younger than 30 with glioma.

The chain combines TRBV6-1 with TRBJ1-2, with D uncertain. There are 11 residues in the CDR3. Germline V CDR1 and CDR2: MNHNS, SASEGT. Trimming removed 7 bases at V and 0 bases at J, with 3 bases between. The CDR3 DNA reads as TGTGCCAGCAAAGCTAACTATGGCTACACCTTC. As protein: CASKANYGYTF.

The V gene is TRBV12-2, the J gene TRBJ1-1; TRBD1, as called in the table, went unchecked against the DNA. TRBV12-2 counts as a pseudogene. This CDR3 is 14 amino acids long. CDR3 protein: CASRSYRECTEAFF. CDR3 nucleotide sequence: TGTGCAAGTCGCTCTTACAGGGAGTGCACTGAAGCTTTCTTT.

The table lists this clone with a few counts. This chain joins TRBV6-1 and TRBJ2-6; the D call may be TRBD1 or TRBD2 (5 bases each). The germline gives CDR1 MNHNS, CDR2 SASEGT. The CDR3 is 13 residues long. The V gene lost 10 bases and the J gene lost 0 bases, with 7 bases spanning the gap. DNA of the CDR3: TGTGCCACCGGGACCTCTGGGGCCAACGTCCTGACTTTC. It yields the protein CATGTSGANVLTF.

The chain uses TRBV4-3 and TRBJ2-5; D is unclear. Germline V CDR1 and CDR2: LGHNA, YSLEER. V was cut by 4 bases and J by 1 base, with 10 bases left in between. The length of the CDR3 is 14 residues. Here the CDR3 reads CASSRSWGQETQYF. CDR3 DNA sequence: TGCGCCAGCAGCCGATCCTGGGGCCAAGAGACCCAGTACTTC.

The rearrangement links TRBV29-1 to TRBJ2-7; no firm D call. Germline loops: CDR1 SQVTM, CDR2 ANQGSEA. Deletions cut 2 bases from V and 2 bases from J, with 7 bases between. CDR3 size: 12 residues. CDR3 sequence: CSVEIQAYEQYF. The CDR3 DNA reads TGCAGCGTTGAAATCCAGGCCTACGAGCAGTACTTC.

This chain connects TRBV2 to TRBJ1-2, with D hard to call. The germline V gene has CDR1 SNHLY and CDR2 FYNNEI. This CDR3 comprises 12 residues. The V and J ends lost 7 bases and 1 base respectively, with 7 bases between them. The CDR3 loop is CASNDFNYGYTF. As DNA, the CDR3 is TGTGCCAGCAACGACTTTAACTATGGCTACACCTTC.

The chain has TRBV4-1 and TRBJ2-3, with D maybe TRBD2 (8 bases). The germline CDR1 and CDR2 sequences are MGHRA and YSYEKL. The V gene lost 6 bases and the J gene lost 4 bases, with 17 bases spanning the gap. This CDR3 spans 15 amino acids. The CDR3 coding sequence is TGCGCCAGCAGGGGACAGCGGGAGAGCCCAGATACGCAGTATTTT. This encodes CASRGQRESPDTQYF.

This clone occurred a few times. V is TRBV19 and J is TRBJ2-7; no firm D call. The CDR3 has 15 amino acids. Trimming cost V 3 bases and J 0 bases, with 12 bases left between them. Germline CDR1 and CDR2: LNHDA and SQIVND (reference sequence). CDR3 DNA sequence: TGTGCCAGTAGTATGGCAGGTTCGAGCTCCTACGAGCAGTACTTC. Its translation is CASSMAGSSSYEQYF.

The rearrangement joins TRBV7-2 to TRBJ1-1; TRBD1 agrees at 7 bases. The CDR3 has 15 amino acids. J was trimmed by 7 bases and V by 1 base; bases with no gene match: 9. Germline values: CDR1 SGHTA, CDR2 FQGNSA. CDR3 nucleotide sequence: TGTGCCAGCAGCTTAGGTCTGGGACAGCGACGTGAAGCTTTCTTT. Amino acid sequence: CASSLGLGQRREAFF. The full variable domain, rest sourced from reference TRBV7-2 and TRBJ1-1, is GAGVSQSPSNKVTEKGKDVELRCDPISGHTALYWYRQSLGQGLEFLIYFQGNSAPDKSGLPSDRFSAERTGGSVSTLTIQRTQQEDSAVYLCASSLGLGQRREAFFGQGTRLTVV.

V usage is TRBV30 and J usage is TRBJ2-7; D possibly matches TRBD1 or TRBD2 (5 bases each). The CDR3 runs to 13 residues. Trimming removed 0 bases at V and 4 bases at J, with 10 bases between. The germline CDR1 and CDR2 sequences are GTSNPN and SVGIG (reference sequence). CDR3 coding DNA: TGTGCCTGGAGTGTCGGGGCCGAATACGAGCAGTACTTC. It yields the protein CAWSVGAEYEQYF.

The chain combines TRBV5-5 with TRBJ2-7; D is possibly TRBD1 (6 bases). CDR1 is SGHKS, CDR2 YYEKEE, per germline (reference sequence). CDR3 length equals 14 residues. The V gene lost 1 base and the J gene lost 3 bases, with 11 bases spanning the gap. CDR3 region: CASSLLGGFYEQYF. The CDR3 region has the DNA TGTGCCAGCAGCTTGTTAGGGGGATTCTACGAGCAGTACTTC.

This clone was counted a few times. This chain joins TRBV11-3 and TRBJ2-2, with D tentatively TRBD1 or TRBD2 (6 bases each). The CDR3 has 18 amino acids. Germline CDR1 SGHNT, CDR2 YENEEA. V lost 4 bases and J lost 6, with 24 bases in between. The CDR3 loop is CASSSDSTTGWGAGELFF. The CDR3 DNA sequence: TGTGCCAGCAGCTCCGACAGCACCACAGGGTGGGGGGCCGGGGAGCTGTTTTTT.

J is TRBJ1-3 and V is TRBV15; 8 nucleotides line up with TRBD1. This CDR3 has 15 residues. Looked up from germline, CDR1 is LNHNV and CDR2 is YYDKDF (reference sequence). After removal of 1 base from V and 8 bases from J, the junction contained 7 bases not matched to a gene. CDR3 bases: TGTGCCACCAGCAGAGGTGGACAGGGCCGTTACACCATATATTTT. Protein: CATSRGGQGRYTIYF.

This rearrangement joins TRBV19 to TRBJ1-3, with no clear D. This CDR3 has 13 amino acids. Deletions cut 10 bases from V and 5 bases from J, with 15 bases between. From germline, CDR1 is LNHDA and CDR2 SQIVND (reference sequence). CDR3 bases: TGTGCCACCAAGAATCTGTCCAGAAACACCATATATTTT. Residues: CATKNLSRNTIYF.

This clone was seen only a few times. The rearrangement joins TRBV5-8 to TRBJ2-7; D tentatively reads TRBD1 or TRBD2 (5 bases each). Germline loops: CDR1 SGHTS, CDR2 YDEGEE. CDR3 length: 17 amino acids. V lost 0 bases, J lost 3 bases, and 19 bases lay in between. CDR3 sequence (DNA): TGTGCCAGCAGCTTGGATTATGGGACGTCCAAAATCTACGAGCAGTACTTC. This encodes CASSLDYGTSKIYEQYF.

The V and J genes are TRBV11-3 and TRBJ2-7; TRBD2 aligns across 7 bases. Germline loops: CDR1 SGHNT, CDR2 YENEEA. The V segment lost 0 bases and the J segment 3 bases; nucleotides outside the gene matches: 14. This CDR3 comprises 18 residues. CDR3 sequence (DNA): TGTGCCAGCAGCTTAGAGCGTGGTGGGGCTAGCGGAAACTACGAGCAGTACTTC. Its translation: CASSLERGGASGNYEQYF.

The chain uses TRBV11-2 and TRBJ2-2; either TRBD1 or TRBD2 may fit D (5 bases each). The germline V gene encodes CDR1 SGHAT and CDR2 FQNNGV. The CDR3 is 13 amino acids. V lost 1 base to trimming and J lost 5 bases, with 5 bases between them. For the CDR3, the DNA is TGTGCCAGCAGCTTAGGGGGGACCGGGGAGCTGTTTTTT. This translates into CASSLGGTGELFF. Filled out from reference TRBV11-2 and TRBJ2-2, the complete variable domain reads EAGVAQSPRYKIIEKRQSVAFWCNPISGHATLYWYQQILGQGPKLLIQFQNNGVVDDSQLPKDRFSAERLKGVDSTLKIQPAKLEDSAVYLCASSLGGTGELFFGEGSRLTVL.

This chain joins TRBV19 and TRBJ1-6; 8 bases are a match to TRBD1. The CDR3 consists of 15 residues. Trimming took 4 bases from V and 2 from J; bases not matched to a gene: 1. CDR1 is LNHDA and CDR2 is SQIVND in the germline V gene (reference sequence). In DNA form, the CDR3 reads TGTGCCAGTAGTAAACAGGGGGCCTATAATTCACCCCTCCACTTT. Encoded protein: CASSKQGAYNSPLHF.

There are a few counts of this clone. The chain recombines TRBV6-5 with TRBJ1-1; D might be TRBD1 (6 bases). CDR3 length equals 15 residues. The V gene lost 0 bases and the J gene lost 5 bases, with 13 bases spanning the gap. Germline lookup yields CDR1 MNHEY and CDR2 SVGAGI. CDR3 in amino acids: CASSYSIGGRTEAFF. CDR3 bases: TGTGCCAGCAGTTACTCGATAGGGGGGCGTACTGAAGCTTTCTTT.

This clone has a handful of counts. The chain recombines TRBV6-6 with TRBJ2-1; a possible D gene is TRBD2 (5 bases). With 6 bases removed from V and 8 bases from J, the gap between germline ends came to 14 bases. The V gene's germline CDR1 is MNHNY and CDR2 SVGAGI (reference sequence). This CDR3 has 13 residues. CDR3 in amino acids: CASRGSIIDEQFF. CDR3 DNA: TGTGCCAGCAGGGGGAGCATAATCGATGAGCAGTTCTTC.

This clone was counted a few times. The chain has TRBV27 and TRBJ2-7; possible D gene TRBD1, 5 bases. The CDR3 spans 13 residues. CDR1 is MNHEY, CDR2 SMNVEV, per germline (reference sequence). The V and J ends lost 7 bases and 3 bases respectively, with 13 bases between them. The CDR3 sequence: CASTLGQGYEQYF. CDR3 DNA: TGTGCCAGCACCCTGGGGCAGGGCTACGAGCAGTACTTC.

The chain is built from TRBV7-9 and TRBJ2-1; D unresolved. Trimming stripped 2 bases from V and 10 bases from J, with 9 bases between. The CDR3 is 12 amino acids. The germline gives CDR1 SEHNR, CDR2 FQNEAQ (reference sequence). In DNA, the CDR3 is TGTGCCAGCAGCTTAAGCAGTGGGGAGCAGTTCTTC. Translated, it gives CASSLSSGEQFF. The full variable domain, with the rest looked up from reference TRBV7-9 and TRBJ2-1, is DTGVSQNPRHKITKRGQNVTFRCDPISEHNRLYWYRQTLGQGPEFLTYFQNEAQLEKSRLLSDRFSAERPKGSFSTLEIQRTEQGDSAMYLCASSLSSGEQFFGPGTRLTVL.

The CDR3 region has the DNA TGTGCCAGTAGTATAGGGGCATCGAACACTGAAGCTTTCTTT. Encoded protein: CASSIGASNTEAFF. This chain joins TRBV19 and TRBJ1-1, with D hard to call. CDR1 is LNHDA and CDR2 is SQIVND in the germline V gene (reference sequence). The CDR3 totals 14 residues. Trimming cost V 1 base and J 1 base, with 7 bases left between them.

The chain couples TRBV7-9 to TRBJ2-5; D remains unclear. V shed 4 bases and J shed 3 bases, with 9 bases lying between them. The length of the CDR3 is 13 residues. Germline-derived CDR1 and CDR2 are SEHNR and FQNEAQ (reference sequence). CDR3 protein: CASSSRTKETQYF. The CDR3 coding sequence is TGTGCCAGCAGCTCGAGGACCAAAGAGACCCAGTACTTC. Filled out from reference TRBV7-9 and TRBJ2-5, the complete variable domain reads DTGVSQNPRHKITKRGQNVTFRCDPISEHNRLYWYRQTLGQGPEFLTYFQNEAQLEKSRLLSDRFSAERPKGSFSTLEIQRTEQGDSAMYLCASSSRTKETQYFGPGTRLLVL.

The chain uses TRBV29-1 and TRBJ2-1, with 7 bases lining up with TRBD1. The CDR3 sequence is 16 residues long. Germline loops: CDR1 SQVTM, CDR2 ANQGSEA. The J segment lost 4 bases and the V segment lost 2 bases, leaving 11 bases of the junction unmatched. The CDR3 DNA reads TGCAGCGTTGAAAGTAACAGGGGCAACCCATACAATGAGCAGTTCTTC. The encoded protein is CSVESNRGNPYNEQFF.

The chain couples TRBV7-6 to TRBJ1-2, with TRBD1 as a possible D gene (6 bases). Germline-derived CDR1 and CDR2 are SGHVS and FNYEAQ. The CDR3 sequence is 16 residues long. V was shortened by 1 base and J by 6 bases, with 18 bases between the two germline ends. Here the CDR3 reads CASSLEVTGSTNGYTF. For the CDR3, the DNA is TGTGCCAGCAGCTTAGAGGTGACAGGTTCGACTAATGGCTACACCTTC.